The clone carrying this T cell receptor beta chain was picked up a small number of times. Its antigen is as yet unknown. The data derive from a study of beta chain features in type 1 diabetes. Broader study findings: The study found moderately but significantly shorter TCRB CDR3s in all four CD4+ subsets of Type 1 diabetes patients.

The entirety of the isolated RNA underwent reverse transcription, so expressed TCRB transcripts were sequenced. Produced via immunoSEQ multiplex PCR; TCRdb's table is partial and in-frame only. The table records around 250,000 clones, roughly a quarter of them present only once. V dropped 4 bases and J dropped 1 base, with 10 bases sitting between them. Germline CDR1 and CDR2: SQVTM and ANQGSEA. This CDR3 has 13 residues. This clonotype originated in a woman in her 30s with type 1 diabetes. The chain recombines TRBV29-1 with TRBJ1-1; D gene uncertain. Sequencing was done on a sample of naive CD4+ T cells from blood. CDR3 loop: CSVGRAPNTEAFF. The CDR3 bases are TGCAGCGTTGGGCGGGCTCCGAACACTGAAGCTTTCTTT.